A selection of T cell receptor beta chains follows, all from one sample in a study of CD8 T cells in ankylosing spondylitis. One entry per CDR3 protein, called by TCRdb with MiXCR from the 5' RACE reads. The sample has more than 100,000 distinct CDR3 sequences; roughly 11% are singletons. The sample taken for sequencing was blood, either unsorted or a sorted T cell fraction (not recorded which). Receptors were obtained from a female donor with ankylosing spondylitis or in good health (not recorded which). The CDR3 runs from the conserved cysteine through the conserved F or W. The D gene is left open where the match is weak. Only some rows state a clone size, as once, few, many or a class for expanded clones.

cdr3_aa | cdr3_nt | clone_size | j_call | v_call | d_call
CAISESTSNTEAFF | TGTGCCATCAGTGAGTCGACTTCGAACACTGAAGCTTTCTTT | many | TRBJ1-1 | TRBV10-3 | -
CASSSRGGTIYF | TGTGCCAGTAGTAGCCGCGGAGGCACCATATATTTT | many | TRBJ1-3 | TRBV19 | -
CASTRGTLGDAKPLFF | TGCGCCAGCACGAGGGGAACCTTAGGGGACGCAAAGCCTCTGTTTTTT | many | TRBJ1-4 | TRBV5-1 | -
CASSFPSGLAGEQYF | TGTGCCAGCAGCTTCCCGTCCGGACTAGCCGGCGAGCAGTACTTC | many | TRBJ2-7 | TRBV7-9 | TRBD2
CASSEALGSITDTQYF | TGTGCCAGCAGTGAAGCGCTCGGTAGTATTACAGATACGCAGTATTTT | many | TRBJ2-3 | TRBV6-1 | -
CASSLVAFWGADQPQHF | TGTGCCAGCAGCTTGGTAGCTTTCTGGGGGGCAGACCAGCCCCAGCATTTT | - | TRBJ1-5 | TRBV5-5 | -
CAINEARPLATDTQYF | TGTGCCATCAATGAGGCGCGACCACTAGCCACAGATACGCAGTATTTT | - | TRBJ2-3 | TRBV10-3 | -
CASSEGPRTGRNQPQHF | TGCGCCAGCAGTGAGGGGCCGCGGACAGGGCGCAATCAGCCCCAGCATTTT | many | TRBJ1-5 | TRBV10-2 | TRBD1
CASSVGLDEQFF | TGTGCCAGCAGCGTAGGACTAGATGAGCAGTTCTTC | many | TRBJ2-1 | TRBV9 | -
CSARIPDRGVGNEQFF | TGCAGTGCTAGAATACCGGACAGGGGCGTTGGCAATGAGCAGTTCTTC | - | TRBJ2-1 | TRBV20-1 | TRBD1
CSARGDRGSYGYTF | TGCAGTGCTAGAGGGGACAGGGGGAGCTATGGCTACACCTTC | many | TRBJ1-2 | TRBV20-1 | TRBD1
CAGSVQGLGANVLTF | TGTGCCGGCAGCGTTCAGGGGCTCGGGGCCAACGTCCTGACTTTC | - | TRBJ2-6 | TRBV5-4 | -
CASSRLGATNEKLFF | TGTGCCAGCAGCCGATTAGGGGCAACTAATGAAAAACTGTTTTTT | - | TRBJ1-4 | TRBV7-9 | -
CAWSVEISNQPQHF | TGTGCCTGGAGTGTGGAGATTAGCAATCAGCCCCAGCATTTT | few | TRBJ1-5 | TRBV30 | -
CASSLGSINEQFF | TGCGCCAGCAGCTTGGGGTCTATCAATGAGCAGTTCTTC | many | TRBJ2-1 | TRBV5-1 | -
CSANDREGDEKLFF | TGCAGTGCCAACGACAGGGAGGGGGATGAAAAACTGTTTTTT | many | TRBJ1-4 | TRBV20-1 | TRBD1
CASSPRTSGIKSNEQFF | TGTGCCAGCAGCCCGAGGACTAGCGGGATTAAGTCAAATGAGCAGTTCTTC | few | TRBJ2-1 | TRBV11-3 | TRBD2
CASSPPSSAGELFF | TGTGCCAGCAGCCCGCCCTCTTCGGCCGGGGAGCTGTTTTTT | - | TRBJ2-2 | TRBV12-3/TRBV12-4 | -
CASTDSEEEQYF | TGTGCCAGCACCGACAGTGAAGAGGAGCAGTACTTC | - | TRBJ2-7 | TRBV7-9 | -
CASSLSWVPNSGNTIYF | TGTGCCAGCAGCTTGTCTTGGGTCCCTAACTCTGGAAACACCATATATTTT | many | TRBJ1-3 | TRBV5-5 | -
CSAREGAAGTEAFF | TGCAGTGCTAGGGAAGGGGCAGCGGGAACTGAAGCTTTCTTT | few | TRBJ1-1 | TRBV20-1 | -
CAISDPGANTEAFF | TGTGCCATCAGTGACCCGGGGGCGAACACTGAAGCTTTCTTT | many | TRBJ1-1 | TRBV10-3 | -
CASSYSFGPADNYGYTF | TGTGCCAGCAGTTACTCTTTTGGCCCCGCGGATAACTATGGCTACACCTTC | many | TRBJ1-2 | TRBV6-5 | -
CASSLKGGRAVTDTQYF | TGTGCCAGCAGCTTGAAGGGGGGGAGGGCCGTGACAGATACGCAGTATTTT | few | TRBJ2-3 | TRBV7-2 | -
CSAGEASQETQYF | TGCAGTGCTGGGGAAGCGTCCCAAGAGACCCAGTACTTC | many | TRBJ2-5 | TRBV20-1 | -
CASSQDWGTHNYGYTF | TGTGCCAGCAGCCAAGATTGGGGGACACATAACTATGGCTACACCTTC | many | TRBJ1-2 | TRBV4-2 | -
CASSTRQGVNTEAFF | TGCGCCAGCAGCACCCGACAGGGAGTGAACACTGAAGCTTTCTTT | - | TRBJ1-1 | TRBV5-1 | TRBD1
CASSPRLYGYTF | TGTGCCAGCAGTCCCAGACTCTATGGCTACACCTTC | many | TRBJ1-2 | TRBV12-3/TRBV12-4 | -
CASSLGQRDSGNTIYF | TGTGCCAGCAGTTTGGGACAGAGAGACTCTGGAAACACCATATATTTT | many | TRBJ1-3 | TRBV12-3/TRBV12-4 | TRBD1
CSARTGGTTYWEQYF | TGCAGTGCTAGAACTGGCGGGACTACCTATTGGGAGCAGTACTTC | many | TRBJ2-7 | TRBV20-1 | TRBD2
CASSYGDEQYF | TGTGCCAGCAGTTACGGCGACGAGCAGTACTTC | many | TRBJ2-7 | TRBV6-5 | -
CASSLGPPPYNEQFF | TGTGCCAGCAGTTTGGGGCCCCCTCCCTACAATGAGCAGTTCTTC | many | TRBJ2-1 | TRBV12-3/TRBV12-4 | -
CASSNQPGANVLTF | TGTGCCAGCAGTAACCAGCCTGGGGCCAACGTCCTGACTTTC | many | TRBJ2-6 | TRBV28 | -
CASRGSGGSSYNEQFF | TGCGCCAGCAGGGGCAGCGGGGGGAGCTCCTACAATGAGCAGTTCTTC | many | TRBJ2-1 | TRBV5-1 | TRBD2
CASSPGQVHGNTIYF | TGTGCCAGCAGTCCGGGACAGGTTCATGGAAACACCATATATTTT | many | TRBJ1-3 | TRBV27 | TRBD1
CASRLRTGRNNQPQHF | TGTGCCAGCAGACTTCGGACAGGGAGAAACAATCAGCCCCAGCATTTT | many | TRBJ1-5 | TRBV2 | TRBD1
CASSLVGGEAFF | TGCGCCAGCAGCTTGGTCGGGGGTGAAGCTTTCTTT | few | TRBJ1-1 | TRBV5-1 | -
CASSSLGRLNNEQFF | TGTGCCAGCAGCTCCCTGGGGCGACTAAACAATGAGCAGTTCTTC | many | TRBJ2-1 | TRBV7-9 | -
CASSLVLFNTGELFF | TGTGCCAGCAGCTTAGTCCTTTTTAACACCGGGGAGCTGTTTTTT | many | TRBJ2-2 | TRBV7-2 | -
CASSGRWGEHSDTQYF | TGTGCCAGCAGCGGGAGATGGGGCGAGCATTCAGATACGCAGTATTTT | many | TRBJ2-3 | TRBV4-2 | -
CASQRDSIYEQYF | TGTGCCAGCCAACGCGACTCTATCTACGAGCAGTACTTC | many | TRBJ2-7 | TRBV6-5 | -
CSATTGMNTEAFF | TGCAGCGCAACGACAGGAATGAACACTGAAGCTTTCTTT | - | TRBJ1-1 | TRBV29-1 | -
CSARQGMRNTEAFF | TGCAGTGCACGCCAGGGGATGAGAAACACTGAAGCTTTCTTT | many | TRBJ1-1 | TRBV20-1 | -
CSVGGKGSYNEQFF | TGCAGCGTTGGGGGAAAAGGCTCCTACAATGAGCAGTTCTTC | many | TRBJ2-1 | TRBV29-1 | -
CASSFQREVNEQFF | TGTGCCAGCAGCTTCCAGCGGGAGGTCAATGAGCAGTTCTTC | many | TRBJ2-1 | TRBV7-2 | TRBD2
CASSPTSGSSYNEQFF | TGTGCCAGCAGTCCGACTAGCGGGAGCTCCTACAATGAGCAGTTCTTC | many | TRBJ2-1 | TRBV9 | TRBD2
CSAARPPTYEQYF | TGCAGTGCCGCGAGGCCACCCACCTACGAGCAGTACTTC | - | TRBJ2-7 | TRBV20-1 | -
CSVEHETQYF | TGCAGCGTTGAGCATGAGACCCAGTACTTC | many | TRBJ2-5 | TRBV29-1 | -
CASTLTYPGGPSDTQYF | TGTGCCAGCACCTTAACTTACCCGGGAGGGCCTTCAGATACGCAGTATTTT | few | TRBJ2-3 | TRBV7-2 | TRBD2
CASSQSQGTHLEQYF | TGTGCCAGCTCCCAATCACAGGGGACCCATCTTGAGCAGTACTTC | few | TRBJ2-7 | TRBV18 | TRBD1
CASSSQNSHTQYF | TGTGCCAGCAGTTCCCAGAACAGCCATACGCAGTATTTT | many | TRBJ2-3 | TRBV28 | -
CASSPPKSITSSGANVLTF | TGTGCCAGCTCACCACCTAAAAGTATAACATCTTCTGGGGCCAACGTCCTGACTTTC | many | TRBJ2-6 | TRBV18 | -
CSVKGTGGLWYGYTF | TGCAGCGTAAAGGGGACAGGGGGCTTGTGGTATGGCTACACCTTC | few | TRBJ1-2 | TRBV29-1 | TRBD1
CASSLGGMNTEAFF | TGTGCCAGCAGTTTGGGGGGAATGAACACTGAAGCTTTCTTT | many | TRBJ1-1 | TRBV28 | -